This record looks at one TCR beta chain sequence and its context. Germline CDR1 and CDR2: LNHDA and SQIVND (reference sequence). V shed 10 bases and J 0 bases; nucleotides not matched to a gene: 14. The CDR3 is 17 residues long. Per the original methods: It was from reference gene primer amplification that nucleated cell counts were estimated. TCRdb's table, derived via immunoSEQ multiplex PCR, lists solely in-frame clones and lacks some. That table furnishes V, J and clone size, whereas the DNA furnished D and trimming. The sample includes under 200,000 clones, approximately 90% of them seen just once. The data are from a study of blood T cell repertoires in COVID-19. Study summary: Sources were T cells, B-cell-depleted T cells, or PBMCs; the material itself was cDNA or gDNA.

Sample: peripheral blood. The sequence came from a man aged 35-49 years with active or convalescent COVID-19. The chain has TRBV19 and TRBJ1-4, with 7 bases that match TRBD1. The CDR3 here is CATSSRGQISTNEKLFF. The CDR3 DNA reads TGTGCCACTTCCAGCAGGGGACAGATTTCAACTAATGAAAAACTGTTTTTT.